This T cell receptor (beta chain) was documented in a study of T-cell reconstitution after alpha-beta-depleted transplantation in children. Study-wide findings and caveats: Reportedly, roughly two months post-transplant, alpha-beta T cells arose from several hundred expanded graft clones. Surviving recipient T cells and intrathymic progenitors accounted for some patients' high TCRbeta diversity at day 60. A year had passed since transplant, and T-cell counts and diversity by then came mostly from newly produced T cells.

Preparing the TCRbeta library involved the use of unique molecular identifiers. TCRdb reprocessed the PCR reads via MiXCR and lists one record per CDR3 protein. Among about 980,000 distinct CDR3 sequences listed, about 29% were seen once. Germline CDR1 is MNHEY and CDR2 is SMNVEV (reference sequence). This CDR3 contains 14 residues. V lost 6 bases to trimming and J lost 2 bases, with 11 bases between them. This clonotype was observed a few times. The antigen remains undetermined. The clonotype comes from a boy in the first two years of life who had a stem cell transplant for SCID, so the T cells may come from the graft donor. The V and J genes are TRBV27 and TRBJ2-1; possible D gene TRBD2, 6 bases. Sequenced material: PBMCs, mostly from graft donor cells, taken 360 days after TCRalphabeta/CD19-depleted stem cell transplant. The CDR3 DNA follows: TGTGCCAGCAGCGTAGCGGCGACCTACAATGAGCAGTTCTTC. This translates into CASSVAATYNEQFF.